The clone carrying this TCR beta chain has only a few counts. CDR1 is SGHTA, CDR2 FQGNSA, per germline. V dropped 5 bases and J dropped 4; count of bases not matched to a gene: 8. The CDR3 is 17 amino acids. The record originates from a study of blood T cells in healthy people across ages. Sample-barcoded 5' priming and a J-beta primer mix drove a second PCR of about 7 to 12 cycles. TCRdb called the 5' RACE reads again in MiXCR, with one record for every CDR3 protein. Of roughly 2 million distinct CDR3 sequences listed, about 50% are singletons. This chain links TRBV7-2 with TRBJ2-5, with 15 bases lining up with TRBD2. This sequence was found in a middle-aged woman in good health. What was sequenced was blood. The CDR3 loop is CASSPSGLAGGVETQYF. The DNA for the CDR3 is TGTGCCAGCAGCCCTTCCGGACTAGCGGGGGGGGTAGAGACCCAGTACTTC.